This T cell receptor (beta chain) was documented in a study of blood T cell repertoires in COVID-19. The CDR3 runs 13 residues. Trimming removed 10 bases at V and 3 bases at J, with 15 bases between. From germline, CDR1 is LNHDA and CDR2 SQIVND (reference sequence). Clones were read by immunoSEQ multiplex PCR, and TCRdb kept only the in-frame ones, dropping some. Among 200,000 to 250,000 clones, approximately 82% were seen once, and the ten largest hold 1.4%. The genes are TRBV19 and TRBJ2-5, with D tentatively TRBD2 (7 bases). The sequence was collected from a woman in her forties who had recovered from COVID-19. Material for sequencing was peripheral blood. DNA of the CDR3: TGTGCCACCGGCGCGGGGGCAAAAGAGACCCAGTACTTC. It codes for CATGAGAKETQYF. The complete variable domain, with remaining parts taken from reference TRBV19 and TRBJ2-5, reads DGGITQSPKYLFRKEGQNVTLSCEQNLNHDAMYWYRQDPGQGLRLIYYSQIVNDFQKGDIAEGYSVSREKKESFPLTVTSAQKNPTAFYLCATGAGAKETQYFGPGTRLLVL.